A single T cell receptor beta chain is shown here with its context. The data originate from a study of blood T cell repertoires in COVID-19. Profiling relied on immunoSEQ multiplex PCR, and the TCRdb table lists in-frame clones only, not all of them. The data hold 210,000 or so clones, with over 80% observed a single time. The source of this sequence is a woman aged 30 to 39 who had been exposed to COVID-19. The sample comprised PBMCs or T cells enriched from blood (not recorded which).

The CDR3 bases are TGTGCCAGCTCCAATCGCGGGAGTAGCTACAATGAGCAGTTCTTC. This translates into CASSNRGSSYNEQFF. This chain connects TRBV5-4 to TRBJ2-1; 7 bases agree with TRBD2. The CDR3 has 15 amino acids. The junction had 10 bases not matched to a gene; V was cut back by 7 bases and J by 3 bases. Per the germline V gene, CDR1 is SGHNT and CDR2 is YYREEE (reference sequence).